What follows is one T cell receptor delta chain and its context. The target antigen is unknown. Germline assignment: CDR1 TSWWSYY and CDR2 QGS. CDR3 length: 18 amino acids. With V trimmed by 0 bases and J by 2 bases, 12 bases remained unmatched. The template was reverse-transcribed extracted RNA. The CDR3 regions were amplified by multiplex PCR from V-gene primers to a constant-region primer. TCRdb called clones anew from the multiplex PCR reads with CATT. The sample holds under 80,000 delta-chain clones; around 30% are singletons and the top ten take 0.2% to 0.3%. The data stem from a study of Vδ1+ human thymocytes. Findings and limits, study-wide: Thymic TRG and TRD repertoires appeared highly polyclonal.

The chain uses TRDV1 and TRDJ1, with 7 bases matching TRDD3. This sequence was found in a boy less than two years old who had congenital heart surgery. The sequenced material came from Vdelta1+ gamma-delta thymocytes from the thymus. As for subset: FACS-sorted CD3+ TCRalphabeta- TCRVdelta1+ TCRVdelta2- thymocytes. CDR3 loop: CALGELGRITGETDKLIF. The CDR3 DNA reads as TGTGCTCTTGGGGAACTCGGCCGGATTACTGGGGAAACCGATAAACTCATCTTT.